This T cell receptor beta chain was retrieved from a study of blood T cell repertoires in COVID-19. Germline CDR1 reads SGHTS; CDR2 reads YDEGEE. This CDR3 spans 19 amino acids. Trimming cost V 2 bases and J 2 bases; bases outside gene matches: 14. Profiling relied on immunoSEQ multiplex PCR, and the TCRdb table lists in-frame clones only, not all of them. The table lists a few hundred thousand clones, around 90% of them singletons. The receptor's source is a woman between 18 and 30 years old with acute COVID-19. The material sequenced was PBMCs or T cells enriched from blood (not recorded which). This chain links TRBV5-8 with TRBJ2-5; 11 nucleotides align to TRBD2. The CDR3 coding sequence is TGTGCCAGCAGCTTTGGGGGAACTAGCGGGAGTTCTTTACAAGAGACCCAGTACTTC. This translates into CASSFGGTSGSSLQETQYF.